This T cell receptor (beta chain) is drawn from a study of response to subunit inactivated influenza vaccine. TCRdb re-derived calls from the RT-PCR reads in MiXCR, one entry per CDR3 protein. The table shows 540,000 or so distinct CDR3 sequences, with about an eighth occurring only once. There are 17 residues in the CDR3. After removal of 0 bases from V and 2 bases from J, the junction contained 8 bases not matched to a gene. This clonotype has only a few counts. V gene TRBV12-3 or TRBV12-4 combines with J gene TRBJ2-5; TRBD2 agrees at 8 bases. The TCR comes from a man aged 45-60 years who received an inactivated influenza vaccine. The sequenced sample was PBMCs from blood, obtained 45 days after vaccination. CDR3 region: CASSLARGSGAQETQYF. The CDR3 DNA sequence: TGTGCCAGCAGTTTAGCGCGGGGTAGCGGGGCACAAGAGACCCAGTACTTC.